These 7 T cell receptor beta chains came from one sample sequenced in a study of T cell responses to AZD1222 COVID-19 vaccine. Data came from immunoSEQ multiplex PCR; TCRdb stores just in-frame clones and leaves some out. The sample records 95,000 to 100,000 clones, around 87% being singletons. This specimen was peripheral blood, taken 28 days after the second AZD1222 dose. These receptors all come from an adult who received the AZD1222 COVID-19 vaccine.

The V and J genes are TRBV5-1 and TRBJ2-1, with D perhaps TRBD1 (6 bases). Deletions cut 6 bases from V and 0 bases from J, with 10 bases between. Germline loops: CDR1 SGHRS, CDR2 YFSETQ. CDR3 length: 14 residues. In DNA form, the CDR3 reads TGCGCCAGCAACAGGGATTACTCCTACAATGAGCAGTTCTTC. Translation: CASNRDYSYNEQFF.

The V and J genes are TRBV2 and TRBJ2-1; the D gene is possibly TRBD2 (6 bases). CDR1 SNHLY and CDR2 FYNNEI come from the germline V gene. CDR3 length: 15 residues. Trimming took off 3 bases at V and 4 bases at J, with 13 bases between the two ends. CDR3 protein: CASSERTTTYNEQFF. The DNA of the CDR3 is TGTGCCAGCAGTGAGCGGACTACCACTTACAATGAGCAGTTCTTC.

The genes are TRBV6-5 and TRBJ1-5; no firm D call. Germline loops: CDR1 MNHEY, CDR2 SVGAGI. CDR3 length: 14 amino acids. Trimming left V 7 bases short and J 1 base short, with 11 bases between. CDR3 coding DNA: TGTGCCAGCACGGTCGCGGTGAGCAATCAGCCCCAGCATTTT. Its protein product is CASTVAVSNQPQHF.

This clone was counted between two and nine times. The J gene is TRBJ1-2, the V gene TRBV5-1; 9 bases match TRBD1. The V gene's germline CDR1 is SGHRS and CDR2 YFSETQ. The CDR3 has 15 amino acids. Trimming at V came to 4 bases and at J to 2 bases, leaving 6 bases not matched to a gene. CDR3 residues: CASSEGTGQNYGYTF. In DNA form, the CDR3 reads TGCGCCAGCAGCGAAGGGACAGGGCAAAACTATGGCTACACCTTC.

The J gene is TRBJ2-3, the V gene TRBV19; possible D gene TRBD2, 5 bases. The length of the CDR3 is 14 residues. Looked up from germline, CDR1 is LNHDA and CDR2 is SQIVND (reference sequence). Trimming removed 11 bases at V and 2 bases at J, with 17 bases between. The CDR3 spells CASETTVPTDTQYF. CDR3 coding DNA: TGTGCCTCGGAGACTACAGTACCCACAGATACGCAGTATTTT.

The chain links TRBV6-5 to TRBJ1-1, with D unclear. V was pared by 4 bases and J by 4 bases, with 7 bases between. The germline gives CDR1 MNHEY, CDR2 SVGAGI. The CDR3 is made up of 12 amino acids. The CDR3 DNA is TGTGCCAGCAGTTCAGAGGGCACTGAAGCTTTCTTT. This translates into CASSSEGTEAFF.

CDR3 DNA sequence: TGTGCCAGCAGCCCTCTCGGGGGGCTTCAGCCCCAGCATTTT. This sequence encodes CASSPLGGLQPQHF. The chain joins TRBV7-2 to TRBJ1-5; a possible D gene is TRBD1 (6 bases). The V end was cut by 5 bases, the J end by 6 bases, with 14 bases between. The length of the CDR3 is 14 residues. CDR1 SGHTA and CDR2 FQGNSA come from the germline V gene.